These 16 T cell receptor beta chains originate from one sample sequenced in a study of T cells in Graves' hyperthyroidism and ophthalmopathy (dated by TCRdb to the late 2010s). The library was produced with multiplex PCR. Sequencing used an Illumina HiSeq 2000. The TCR beta CDR3 regions were amplified from RNA transcripts. For the first round of RT-PCR on the TCR CDR3, the HTBI primer set was used together with the Qiagen OneStep RT-PCR kit. TCRdb passed the public sequencing reads through fastp at Q25 and MiXCR, retaining productive beta sequences. Rows are combined by CDR3 protein, so each entry shows the most common genes and DNA. This sample has about 560,000 distinct CDR3 sequences in its table, and roughly 46% of those were observed once. The top ten constitute about 7.8% of the sample. Sequenced: peripheral blood or thyroid tissue (not recorded which). The receptor source for this set is a woman under 30 with Graves' hyperthyroidism. Donor details come from another sample of the same person, matched by shared clones.

A few counts support this clonotype. This chain joins TRBV12-3 or TRBV12-4 and TRBJ1-1; D not resolved. The CDR3 spans 12 residues. V was clipped by 4 bases and J by 7 bases, with 10 bases between them. CDR3 protein: CASSSGRVEAFF. Written as DNA, the CDR3 is TGTGCCAGCAGTTCTGGACGAGTTGAAGCTTTCTTT.

As concerns this clonotype: The germline gene is not matched at one end of the junction; a read error may be the cause. The CDR3 here is CASSYAVGYNSPLHF. CDR3 DNA: TGTGCCAGCAGTTATGCCGTGGGGTATAATTCACCCCTCCACTTT. This sequence joins TRBV10-3 and TRBJ1-6; unclear D gene. CDR3 size: 15 residues. Germline loops: CDR1 ENHRY, CDR2 SYGVKD.

This chain links TRBV5-8 with TRBJ1-1; possibly TRBD1 for D (5 bases). CDR3 size: 15 residues. V was pared by 4 bases and J by 0 bases, with 13 bases between. Germline V gene sequence: CDR1 SGHTS, CDR2 YDEGEE. The CDR3 coding sequence is TGTGCCAGCAGCCAAAGGGACCTCATGAACACTGAAGCTTTCTTT. It codes for CASSQRDLMNTEAFF.

This clonotype was detected ten times or more. The V call is TRBV7-9, the J call TRBJ1-2; 9 bases fit TRBD1. Trimming removed 11 bases from V and 4 bases from J; junction bases left unmatched: 5. Germline-derived CDR1 and CDR2 are SEHNR and FQNEAQ (reference sequence). This CDR3 has 12 residues. CDR3 bases: TGTGCCGGCTACAGGGGGCCCTATGGCTACACCTTC. Amino acids: CAGYRGPYGYTF.

The chain has TRBV12-3 or TRBV12-4 and TRBJ1-3, with a tentative D call TRBD1 (5 bases). Trimming cost V 6 bases and J 9 bases, with 12 bases left between them. The CDR3 is 12 amino acids. CDR3 sequence reads: CASRRGVGTIYF. In nucleotides, the CDR3 is TGTGCCAGCAGACGAGGGGTGGGCACCATATATTTT.

As for this clonotype: The junction departs from germline at one end; a sequencing error may be responsible. The CDR3 region is CASSLTSGPGTETQYF. In DNA, the CDR3 is TGTGCCAGCAGTTTGACTAGCGGCCCCGGGACGGAGACCCAGTACTTC. The rearrangement joins TRBV10-3 to TRBJ2-5, with 9 nucleotides matching TRBD2. CDR3 length equals 16 residues. The germline CDR1 and CDR2 sequences are ENHRY and SYGVKD.

J is TRBJ1-1 and V is TRBV24-1, with no clear D. V shed 4 bases and J shed 11 bases, with 13 bases lying between them. This CDR3 comprises 12 residues. Germline CDR1 KGHDR, CDR2 SFDVKD. CDR3 amino acids: CATSDGTGMAFF. In DNA form, the CDR3 reads TGTGCCACCAGTGACGGCACCGGGATGGCTTTCTTT.

The chain joins TRBV5-1 to TRBJ1-1; D perhaps matches TRBD1 (5 bases). Per germline, CDR1 SGHRS and CDR2 YFSETQ. V was shortened by 0 bases and J by 5 bases, with 14 bases between the two germline ends. The CDR3 covers 15 residues. CDR3 protein: CASSLGQGSGTEAFF. CDR3 in DNA: TGCGCCAGCAGCTTGGGTCAGGGATCAGGGACTGAAGCTTTCTTT.

The chain carries TRBV6-1 and TRBJ2-7, with 11 bases identical to TRBD1. Germline CDR1 reads MNHNS; CDR2 reads SASEGT. The J segment lost 2 bases and the V segment lost 2 bases, leaving 5 bases of the junction unmatched. The CDR3 runs to 16 residues. CDR3: CASSEPGQGATYEQYF. For the CDR3, the DNA is TGTGCCAGCAGTGAACCAGGACAGGGGGCCACCTACGAGCAGTACTTC.

The rearrangement joins TRBV10-3 to TRBJ1-2; D uncertain. The V and J ends lost 2 bases and 6 bases respectively, with 10 bases between them. The CDR3 is 13 amino acids. Germline values: CDR1 ENHRY, CDR2 SYGVKD. CDR3 DNA: TGTGCCATCAGTGAGGGAGGGTCGAATGGCTACACCTTC. Translation: CAISEGGSNGYTF.

This clonotype was observed many times. The gene calls are TRBV15 and TRBJ1-1, with 11 positions matching TRBD1. Trimming took 8 bases from V and 2 from J; bases not matched to a gene: 7. There are 15 residues in the CDR3. Germline values: CDR1 LNHNV, CDR2 YYDKDF (reference sequence). DNA of the CDR3: TGTGCCACCGGAGGACAGGGGGCGAGCAACACTGAAGCTTTCTTT. Its translation: CATGGQGASNTEAFF.

In regard to this clonotype: One base away lies a much larger clone, so this may be a sequencing read error. The chain combines TRBV29-1 with TRBJ2-7; 15 bases are a match to TRBD2. V was pared by 5 bases and J by 2 bases, with 7 bases of the junction left unmatched. This CDR3 contains 16 residues. Germline V gene sequence: CDR1 SQVTM, CDR2 ANQGSEA. CDR3 residues: CSVSGTSGRTTYEQYF. The CDR3 DNA follows: TGCAGCGTTTCCGGGACTAGCGGGAGGACCACCTACGAGCAGTACTTC.

The rearrangement uses TRBV25-1 and TRBJ1-2; D is unclear. Germline V gene data show CDR1 as MGHDK and CDR2 as SYGVNS. The CDR3 is 14 amino acids. Trimming removed 6 bases from V and 14 bases from J, with 25 bases in between. CDR3 protein: CASRSIGRPYGWTF. The CDR3, as DNA: TGTGCCAGCAGATCAATAGGCAGGCCTTACGGGTGGACCTTC.

This clonotype has ten or more counts. The CDR3 region is CASRGQVDHNYGYTF. As DNA, the CDR3 is TGTGCCAGCAGGGGACAGGTTGATCATAACTATGGCTACACCTTC. The chain employs TRBV2 and TRBJ1-2; 8 nucleotides match TRBD1. V lost 6 bases to trimming and J lost 1 base; unmatched junction nucleotides: 7. CDR3 length: 15 residues. Germline V CDR1 and CDR2: SNHLY, FYNNEI.

There are a few counts of this clonotype. This sequence joins TRBV7-3 and TRBJ2-7; maybe TRBD1 (6 bases). CDR1 and CDR2 from the germline V gene are SGHTA and FQGTGA. CDR3 length: 14 amino acids. With 6 bases removed from V and 0 bases from J, the gap between germline ends came to 12 bases. In DNA, the CDR3 is TGTGCCAGCAGTCCTCAGGGGAGCTCCTACGAGCAGTACTTC. It yields the protein CASSPQGSSYEQYF.

The chain combines TRBV7-6 with TRBJ2-1; D is unclear. Germline V gene data show CDR1 as SGHVS and CDR2 as FNYEAQ. The length of the CDR3 is 13 residues. Between the trimmed V and J ends, which lost 7 bases and 0 bases, there was a span of 7 bases. The CDR3: CASTRSSYNEQFF. CDR3 nucleotide sequence: TGTGCCAGCACTAGGAGCTCCTACAATGAGCAGTTCTTC.